This T cell receptor (beta chain) was identified in a study of blood T cell repertoires in COVID-19. Study at large: Acute-phase and convalescent COVID-19 samples originated in the United States, Italy and Spain.

Original processing methods: For nucleated cells, counts were estimated from reference gene primer amplification. Assay used: immunoSEQ multiplex PCR; TCRdb lists only in-frame clones, some missing. V and J calls plus clone size are reproduced from that table; the DNA served to infer D and trimming. Of about 40,000 clones in the sample, roughly nine tenths were seen once. Trimming removed 4 bases from V and 2 bases from J, with 8 bases in between. CDR1 and CDR2 (germline): MNHEY, SVGAGI. The CDR3 sequence is 14 residues long. The sequencing sample was made of peripheral blood. This clonotype was sampled from an elderly woman with active COVID-19. V and J are TRBV6-5 and TRBJ2-2; D is possibly TRBD1 (6 bases). The CDR3: CASSLTGNTGELFF. The CDR3 DNA reads TGTGCCAGCAGTTTGACAGGTAACACCGGGGAGCTGTTTTTT.